The sample holds a few counts of the clone carrying this T cell receptor (beta chain). This specimen comes from a study of T-cell memory formation after mild COVID-19. Study context: TCR clustering was largely donor specific.

This CDR3 region has 15 residues. TCRdb reprocessed the 5' RACE reads with MiXCR, giving one entry per CDR3 protein. The sample carries 350,000 or so distinct CDR3 sequences, around 20% recorded once. The clonotype was recovered from an adult woman who had mild COVID-19 (a few samples of this study predate the infection). Cell type and time point are not known. Sequencing input: PBMCs or a T cell subset sorted from them (not recorded which). The chain combines TRBV21-1 with TRBJ1-4. TRBV21-1 is a pseudogene locus. CDR3 sequence: CASSKRAESNEKLFF. Written as DNA, the CDR3 is TGTGCCAGCAGCAAGCGGGCAGAAAGTAATGAAAAACTGTTTTTT.